The 15 T cell receptor beta chains given below trace back to one sample, sequenced in a study of blood T cell repertoires in COVID-19. Data came from immunoSEQ multiplex PCR; TCRdb stores just in-frame clones and leaves some out. The sample yields about 18,000 clones, about nine tenths seen once. The material sequenced was peripheral blood. These TCRs come from a man between 50 and 59 years old with active COVID-19.

Here the CDR3 DNA reads TGTGCCAGCAGTCCCCACGGGGGACTAGCGGGAGAAGGCGAGCAGTTCTTC. Protein product: CASSPHGGLAGEGEQFF. The rearrangement uses TRBV28 and TRBJ2-1, with 14 bases that match TRBD2. Germline CDR1 is MDHEN and CDR2 is SYDVKM. J was trimmed by 10 bases and V by 5 bases; bases with no gene match: 13. The CDR3 contains 17 residues.

J is TRBJ2-7 and V is TRBV19, with TRBD1 matching 9 bases. V shed 5 bases and J 0 bases; nucleotides not matched to a gene: 5. Germline CDR1 and CDR2: LNHDA and SQIVND (reference sequence). The CDR3 runs to 15 residues. The CDR3, as DNA: TGTGCCAGTAGTCAGACAGGGGGTCCCTCCTACGAGCAGTACTTC. Its protein is CASSQTGGPSYEQYF.

This sequence joins TRBV4-1 and TRBJ1-5, with a tentative D call TRBD1 (6 bases). CDR3 length: 16 residues. CDR1 is MGHRA and CDR2 is YSYEKL in the germline V gene. V was shortened by 1 base and J by 2 bases, with 12 bases between the two germline ends. The CDR3 DNA reads as TGCGCCAGCAGCCAAGTTGTGGCAGGGGGCAATCAGCCCCAGCATTTT. It is translated as CASSQVVAGGNQPQHF.

The CDR3 is CASSPRGNTEAFF. Written as DNA, the CDR3 is TGTGCCAGCTCACCCAGGGGAAACACTGAAGCTTTCTTT. V and J are TRBV18 and TRBJ1-1; maybe TRBD1 (6 bases). Germline CDR1 is KGHSH and CDR2 is LQKENI. V was pared by 3 bases and J by 2 bases, with 7 bases between. This CDR3 has 13 residues.

This rearrangement joins TRBV5-1 to TRBJ1-1; a possible D gene is TRBD1 (6 bases). The CDR3 covers 16 residues. Germline V gives CDR1 SGHRS, CDR2 YFSETQ. The V and J ends lost 2 bases and 3 bases respectively, with 17 bases between them. The CDR3 here is CASSFSVGARDTEAFF. The DNA of the CDR3 is TGCGCCAGCAGCTTCTCTGTGGGGGCGAGGGACACTGAAGCTTTCTTT.

V and J are TRBV5-4 and TRBJ2-1; 10 nucleotides match TRBD2. CDR3 length: 16 residues. Germline V CDR1 and CDR2: SGHNT, YYREEE (reference sequence). Losses at the gene ends were 1 base for V and 5 bases for J; bases not matched to a gene: 6. The CDR3 is CASSLSRTSGDNEQFF. CDR3 DNA: TGTGCCAGCAGCTTGTCCCGGACTAGCGGAGACAATGAGCAGTTCTTC. Variable domain in full (rest from reference TRBV5-4 and TRBJ2-1): ETGVTQSPTHLIKTRGQQVTLRCSSQSGHNTVSWYQQALGQGPQFIFQYYREEENGRGNFPPRFSGLQFPNYSSELNVNALELDDSALYLCASSLSRTSGDNEQFFGPGTRLTVL.

V and J are TRBV7-9 and TRBJ1-2; unclear D gene. The V gene's germline CDR1 is SEHNR and CDR2 FQNEAQ (reference sequence). V was clipped by 5 bases and J by 1 base, with 17 bases between them. The CDR3 has 16 amino acids. The CDR3 region is CASSLVVPSGNYGYTF. CDR3 bases: TGTGCCAGCAGCCTAGTCGTCCCGAGCGGTAACTATGGCTACACCTTC.

This chain joins TRBV27 and TRBJ2-3, with TRBD2 identical over 10 bases. The junction had 11 bases not matched to a gene; V was cut back by 6 bases and J by 5 bases. The CDR3 runs 16 residues. Germline CDR1 MNHEY, CDR2 SMNVEV (reference sequence). The CDR3 spells CASRPLGASGRDTQYF. CDR3 DNA: TGTGCCAGCAGGCCCCTAGGGGCTAGCGGGAGAGATACGCAGTATTTT.

The CDR3 region is CASSPKTSGSSYNEQFF. The CDR3 coding sequence is TGTGCCAGCAGTCCCAAGACTAGCGGTTCTTCCTACAATGAGCAGTTCTTC. The rearrangement uses TRBV27 and TRBJ2-1; 9 bases are shared with TRBD2. Germline CDR1 MNHEY, CDR2 SMNVEV (reference sequence). Trimming took 5 bases from V and 1 from J; bases not matched to a gene: 9. The CDR3 spans 17 residues.

This clone was observed a few times. CDR3 sequence reads: CASSRTSAREEQFF. CDR3 nucleotides: TGCGCCAGCAGCCGAACTAGCGCGAGGGAGGAGCAGTTCTTC. The rearrangement uses TRBV5-1 and TRBJ2-1; 7 nucleotides align to TRBD2. CDR1 and CDR2 (germline): SGHRS, YFSETQ. With 4 bases clipped from V and 10 bases from J, the junction kept 11 bases outside the gene matches. The CDR3 is 14 amino acids.

This CDR3 is CASSLRELGEKLFF. CDR3 bases: TGTGCCAGCAGCCTCAGGGAATTAGGTGAAAAACTGTTTTTT. This sequence joins TRBV7-9 and TRBJ1-4; weak D call: TRBD1 (5 bases). Germline V gene data show CDR1 as SEHNR and CDR2 as FQNEAQ (reference sequence). Trimming shortened V by 5 bases and J by 7 bases, and 14 bases separated the two germline ends. This CDR3 has 14 amino acids.

CDR3 sequence reads: CASSLSRGRAGNTIYF. CDR3 sequence (DNA): TGTGCCAGCAGCTTAAGTAGGGGGCGCGCTGGAAACACCATATATTTT. This chain links TRBV7-9 with TRBJ1-3, with 7 positions matching TRBD1. CDR3 length: 16 residues. Germline lookup yields CDR1 SEHNR and CDR2 FQNEAQ (reference sequence). J was trimmed by 2 bases and V by 2 bases; bases with no gene match: 6.

This chain uses TRBV9 with TRBJ1-6; D uncertain. The CDR3 runs 15 residues. Germline lookup yields CDR1 SGDLS and CDR2 YYNGEE. Trimming removed 0 bases at V and 6 bases at J, with 10 bases between. The CDR3 sequence: CASSVGGVLNSPLHF. CDR3 coding DNA: TGTGCCAGCAGCGTAGGAGGAGTTCTTAATTCACCCCTCCACTTT.

This clone has just one count. The chain combines TRBV5-4 with TRBJ1-2; 8 bases align to TRBD1. The ends lost 0 bases at V and 5 bases at J; junction bases unmatched: 6. CDR1 is SGHNT, CDR2 YYREEE, per germline (reference sequence). This CDR3 region has 15 residues. The CDR3 sequence: CASSLDDRGGYGYTF. CDR3 in DNA: TGTGCCAGCAGCTTGGATGACAGGGGAGGGTATGGCTACACCTTC. Filled out from reference TRBV5-4 and TRBJ1-2, the complete variable domain reads ETGVTQSPTHLIKTRGQQVTLRCSSQSGHNTVSWYQQALGQGPQFIFQYYREEENGRGNFPPRFSGLQFPNYSSELNVNALELDDSALYLCASSLDDRGGYGYTFGSGTRLTVV.

V gene TRBV4-1 combines with J gene TRBJ1-2; D perhaps matches TRBD1 (6 bases). The CDR3 covers 13 residues. Trimming removed 6 bases at V and 3 bases at J, with 11 bases between. In germline, CDR1 is MGHRA, CDR2 YSYEKL. CDR3 protein: CASSRGGDYGYTF. CDR3 nucleotide sequence: TGCGCCAGCAGTAGAGGGGGAGACTATGGCTACACCTTC.